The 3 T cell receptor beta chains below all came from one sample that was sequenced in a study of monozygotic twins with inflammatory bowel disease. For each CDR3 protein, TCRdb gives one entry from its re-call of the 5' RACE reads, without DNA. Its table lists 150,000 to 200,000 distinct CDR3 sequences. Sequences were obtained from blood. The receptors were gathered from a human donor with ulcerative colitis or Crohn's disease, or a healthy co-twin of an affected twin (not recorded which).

The CDR3 is CSVGGGGGGNLKETQYF. This chain connects TRBV29-1 to TRBJ2-5; checking the TCRdb D call of TRBD1 is not possible without DNA. The CDR3 contains 17 residues. The V gene's germline CDR1 is SQVTM and CDR2 ANQGSEA.

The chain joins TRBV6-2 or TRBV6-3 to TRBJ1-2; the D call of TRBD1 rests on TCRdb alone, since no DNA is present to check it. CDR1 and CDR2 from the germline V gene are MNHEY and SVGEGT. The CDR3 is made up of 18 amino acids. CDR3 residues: CASSTRKSGTGGNYGYTF.

CDR3 sequence: CSVPRGQQETQYF. The rearrangement joins TRBV20-1 to TRBJ2-5; TCRdb outputs TRBD2, but without DNA this stays unchecked. The CDR3 has 13 amino acids. The germline V gene has CDR1 DFQATT and CDR2 SNEGSKA (reference sequence).